The rows below give T cell receptor beta chains drawn from one sample of a study of blood T cell repertoires in COVID-19. Produced via immunoSEQ multiplex PCR; TCRdb's table is partial and in-frame only. The data hold just under 300,000 clones, with about 88% observed a single time. Sequencing was carried out using peripheral blood. All receptors come from a man in his 70s with acute or convalescent COVID-19. Both conserved end residues are trimmed from each CDR3. Fields, in order: V gene, J gene, D gene, CDR3 protein. A D gene is named only where the DNA matches it firmly.

TRBV4-3	TRBJ1-6	TRBD1	ASSQEGWGQGHSPLH
TRBV28	TRBJ2-3	TRBD2	ASLTSGFTDTQY
TRBV20-1	TRBJ2-1	-	SAFLMGEGF
TRBV3-1/TRBV3-2	TRBJ2-1	TRBD2	ASSQGVGGPRASEQF
TRBV7-8	TRBJ2-7	TRBD2	ASSPTGTSGRYEQY
TRBV30	TRBJ2-5	TRBD1	AWRQGRETQY
TRBV2	TRBJ1-5	-	ASSEGENQPQH
TRBV19	TRBJ1-5	-	ASSIWFYSNQPQH
TRBV28	TRBJ1-4	-	ASSLFPGREEKLF
TRBV19	TRBJ2-4	TRBD2	ASTGSSGRYIQY
TRBV7-2	TRBJ1-1	-	ASSLVGGVNTEAF
TRBV19	TRBJ1-1	-	ASSILDTSGEAF
TRBV5-1	TRBJ1-5	-	ASSLGPNQPQH
TRBV9	TRBJ2-1	TRBD2	ASSVASTSGDLGGNEQF